One sample yielded the 25 T cell receptor beta chains listed below, sequenced in a study of T-cell memory formation after mild COVID-19 (dated by TCRdb to the early 2020s). Library generation was performed with 5' RACE. TCRdb records Illumina NovaSeq 6000 as the sequencer. In TCRdb, the public reads were trimmed at Q25 with fastp and aligned with MiXCR, with productive beta chains retained. Duplicate CDR3 protein sequences are folded into a single record with the most common DNA and genes. The sample table shows about 400,000 distinct CDR3 sequences, and roughly 24% are seen once. 8.5% to 9% of the sample is in the top ten clones. The material sequenced was PBMCs or a T cell subset sorted from them (not recorded which). Receptor source: an adult woman who had mild COVID-19 (a few samples of this study predate the infection). The sample titles of this study are shuffled in the database, so cell type and time point are left out; the donor was told from shared clones.

This clonotype has just a few counts. The chain has TRBV4-1 and TRBJ2-1; D assignment may be TRBD1 or TRBD2 (6 bases each). V was clipped by 2 bases and J by 2 bases, with 22 bases between them. CDR3 size: 19 residues. Germline CDR1 is MGHRA and CDR2 is YSYEKL. CDR3 bases: TGCGCCAGCAGCCAAAGGGGGGAAGGGGTAGCCAAAGCCTACAATGAGCAGTTCTTC. Translation gives CASSQRGEGVAKAYNEQFF.

This clonotype was observed a handful of times. The chain recombines TRBV2 with TRBJ2-2; D uncertain. Germline CDR1 and CDR2: SNHLY and FYNNEI. The V and J ends lost 4 bases and 4 bases respectively, with 10 bases between them. The CDR3 runs 14 residues. The CDR3 protein is CASSVKGGTGELFF. The CDR3 DNA follows: TGTGCCAGCAGTGTAAAGGGTGGCACCGGGGAGCTGTTTTTT.

The chain links TRBV29-1 to TRBJ1-1; D is perhaps TRBD1 (6 bases). Germline loops: CDR1 SQVTM, CDR2 ANQGSEA. The CDR3 is made up of 10 amino acids. V lost 7 bases and J 11 bases, leaving 14 bases between the germline ends. This CDR3 is CSGGGSEAFF. DNA for the CDR3: TGCAGCGGAGGGGGAAGCGAGGCTTTCTTT. The whole variable domain, filled in from reference TRBV29-1 and TRBJ1-1, reads SAVISQKPSRDICQRGTSLTIQCQVDSQVTMMFWYRQQPGQSLTLIATANQGSEATYESGFVIDKFPISRPNLTFSTLTVSNMSPEDSSIYLCSGGGSEAFFGQGTRLTVV.

The V gene is TRBV20-1, the J gene TRBJ1-1, with no clear D. V dropped 5 bases and J dropped 0 bases, with 10 bases sitting between them. Germline lookup yields CDR1 DFQATT and CDR2 SNEGSKA (reference sequence). CDR3 length equals 13 residues. CDR3 nucleotides: TGCAGTGCTCGGCCACCATTGAACACTGAAGCTTTCTTT. This encodes CSARPPLNTEAFF.

The chain has TRBV9 and TRBJ2-7, with D perhaps TRBD1 (6 bases). The CDR3 is made up of 14 amino acids. The germline V gene has CDR1 SGDLS and CDR2 YYNGEE. V was clipped by 0 bases and J by 5 bases, with 12 bases between them. In DNA, the CDR3 is TGTGCCAGCAGCGTAGGGTGGGGGCGAGACGAGCAGTACTTC. It encodes CASSVGWGRDEQYF. The full variable domain, its missing parts supplied by reference TRBV9 and TRBJ2-7, is DSGVTQTPKHLITATGQRVTLRCSPRSGDLSVYWYQQSLDQGLQFLIQYYNGEERAKGNILERFSAQQFPDLHSELNLSSLELGDSALYFCASSVGWGRDEQYFGPGTRLTVT.

The rearrangement links TRBV5-1 to TRBJ2-3; D possibly corresponds to TRBD2 (6 bases). CDR1 is SGHRS and CDR2 is YFSETQ in the germline V gene. Trimming stripped 4 bases from V and 6 bases from J, with 18 bases between. The CDR3 totals 15 residues. In nucleotides, the CDR3 is TGCGCCAGCAGCACCTTGGGGACTCCCGGGGATACGCAGTATTTT. It is translated as CASSTLGTPGDTQYF.

This clonotype was seen only a few times. The chain has TRBV29-1 and TRBJ1-1, with D perhaps matching TRBD1 (6 bases). V dropped 8 bases and J dropped 0 bases, with 13 bases sitting between them. The V gene's germline CDR1 is SQVTM and CDR2 ANQGSEA. The CDR3 runs to 13 residues. The CDR3 bases are TGCAGCTTAGGGGGAGGGGTGAACACTGAAGCTTTCTTT. Translating gives CSLGGGVNTEAFF.

The chain joins TRBV6-5 to TRBJ2-6, with D unresolved. Trimming pared 0 bases from V and 4 bases from J, leaving 16 bases between. CDR3 length: 18 amino acids. CDR1 and CDR2 from the germline V gene are MNHEY and SVGAGI. CDR3 in DNA: TGTGCCAGCAGTTACTCCGCGCCAGGTTTGCACGGGGCCAACGTCCTGACTTTC. Encoded protein: CASSYSAPGLHGANVLTF.

This clonotype was observed a handful of times. The chain couples TRBV4-1 to TRBJ2-3, with unresolved D. The CDR3 has 17 amino acids. V lost 1 base and J lost 0, with 14 bases in between. CDR1 and CDR2 from the germline V gene are MGHRA and YSYEKL. This CDR3 is CASSQAPPAASTDTQYF. As DNA, the CDR3 is TGCGCCAGCAGCCAAGCCCCCCCGGCAGCCAGCACAGATACGCAGTATTTT.

V and J are TRBV7-9 and TRBJ2-7; the D call may be TRBD1 or TRBD2 (5 bases each). In germline, CDR1 is SEHNR, CDR2 FQNEAQ (reference sequence). CDR3 length: 15 amino acids. Trimming removed 5 bases from V and 4 bases from J, with 18 bases in between. CDR3 protein: CASSPTGTGPYEQYF. The CDR3 bases are TGTGCCAGCAGCCCTACCGGGACGGGACCGTACGAGCAGTACTTC.

The chain couples TRBV6-6 to TRBJ2-2, with D possibly TRBD2 on 5 matching bases. Deletions cut 2 bases from V and 4 bases from J, with 11 bases between. Germline CDR1 MNHNY, CDR2 SVGAGI (reference sequence). The CDR3 consists of 15 residues. The CDR3: CASSYGSASTGELFF. The CDR3 region has the DNA TGTGCCAGCAGTTACGGTAGCGCAAGCACCGGGGAGCTGTTTTTT.

This clonotype was picked up a small number of times. The chain is built from TRBV28 and TRBJ2-3, with 10 bases lining up with TRBD2. Unmatched junction bases numbered 4, after V lost 2 bases and J lost 5 bases. Germline CDR1 reads MDHEN; CDR2 reads SYDVKM. The CDR3 runs to 15 residues. CDR3 loop: CASSLGAGGGDTQYF. The CDR3 nucleotides are TGTGCCAGCAGTTTAGGAGCGGGAGGGGGAGATACGCAGTATTTT.

Only a few counts were recorded for this clonotype. This chain uses TRBV3-1 with TRBJ1-2, with TRBD1 matching 10 bases. The V segment lost 1 base and the J segment 6 bases; nucleotides outside the gene matches: 2. There are 14 residues in the CDR3. CDR1 and CDR2 (germline): LGHDT, YNNKEL (reference sequence). The CDR3 coding sequence is TGTGCCAGCAGCCAAGGGGGACAGGGGAATGGCTACACCTTC. Protein product: CASSQGGQGNGYTF.

The CDR3 loop is CASSLKLEVAEQYF. For the CDR3, the DNA is TGTGCCAGCAGCTTAAAATTAGAAGTTGCCGAGCAGTACTTC. The chain carries TRBV7-3 and TRBJ2-7; unclear D gene. Trimming shortened V by 1 base and J by 6 bases, and 13 bases separated the two germline ends. The CDR3 extends over 14 amino acids. Per germline, CDR1 SGHTA and CDR2 FQGTGA. The variable domain in full, with the rest retrieved from reference TRBV7-3 and TRBJ2-7, is GAGVSQTPSNKVTEKGKYVELRCDPISGHTALYWYRQSLGQGPEFLIYFQGTGAADDSGLPNDRFFAVRPEGSVSTLKIQRTERGDSAVYLCASSLKLEVAEQYFGPGTRLTVT.

The V gene is TRBV7-9, the J gene TRBJ1-3; D ambiguous. The CDR3 runs 14 residues. Deletions cut 2 bases from V and 5 bases from J, with 10 bases between. Germline-derived CDR1 and CDR2 are SEHNR and FQNEAQ (reference sequence). DNA for the CDR3: TGTGCCAGCAGCTTACAGGACGAAAGAAACACCATATATTTT. Translated: CASSLQDERNTIYF.

The chain combines TRBV27 with TRBJ1-5, with D possibly being TRBD1 (6 bases). Looked up from germline, CDR1 is MNHEY and CDR2 is SMNVEV (reference sequence). The CDR3 is 15 residues long. V was cut by 1 base and J by 5 bases, with 12 bases left in between. As DNA, the CDR3 is TGTGCCAGCAGTTTATTGGGGGGGGGCGATCAGCCCCAGCATTTT. It encodes CASSLLGGGDQPQHF.

This clonotype was counted a single time. The rearrangement links TRBV12-3 or TRBV12-4 to TRBJ2-7; D perhaps matches TRBD2 (5 bases). The length of the CDR3 is 11 residues. V was pared by 8 bases and J by 3 bases, with 8 bases between. This CDR3 is CASGEYYEQYF. The CDR3 region has the DNA TGTGCCAGCGGGGAGTACTACGAGCAGTACTTC.

This clonotype was detected a few times. V usage is TRBV25-1 and J usage is TRBJ2-7, with D uncertain. In germline, CDR1 is MGHDK, CDR2 SYGVNS. This CDR3 has 14 amino acids. V lost 3 bases and J lost 6, with 15 bases in between. The CDR3 sequence is CASSDQDRRREQYF. The CDR3 DNA follows: TGTGCCAGCAGTGATCAGGATCGTCGTCGCGAGCAGTACTTC.

The chain combines TRBV3-1 with TRBJ2-7; TRBD2 matches 7 bases. CDR1 LGHDT and CDR2 YNNKEL come from the germline V gene (reference sequence). The CDR3 extends over 15 amino acids. V lost 0 bases to trimming and J lost 4 bases; unmatched junction nucleotides: 6. This CDR3 is CASSQDRLAGYEQYF. CDR3 nucleotide sequence: TGTGCCAGCAGCCAAGATCGACTAGCCGGTTACGAGCAGTACTTC.

The chain has TRBV6-2 or TRBV6-3 and TRBJ2-3; D is perhaps TRBD1 or TRBD2 (5 bases each). Trimming pared 4 bases from V and 0 bases from J, leaving 14 bases between. Germline CDR1 MNHEY, CDR2 SVGEGT. The length of the CDR3 is 16 residues. The CDR3 coding sequence is TGTGCCAGCAGTTGGGGACGGATTCAAAGCACAGATACGCAGTATTTT. It yields the protein CASSWGRIQSTDTQYF.

This clonotype was found a few times. The chain uses TRBV15 and TRBJ1-2; TRBD1 might be the D (6 bases). The CDR3 totals 15 residues. The V end lost 1 base, the J end lost 4 bases, and 13 bases lay between the germline ends. Per the germline V gene, CDR1 is LNHNV and CDR2 is YYDKDF (reference sequence). The CDR3 reads CATSRAWAGAYGYTF. CDR3 nucleotide sequence: TGTGCCACCAGCAGAGCCTGGGCGGGGGCCTATGGCTACACCTTC.

V gene TRBV7-9 combines with J gene TRBJ2-1; 10 positions match TRBD2. The CDR3 consists of 20 residues. V dropped 3 bases and J dropped 0; count of bases not matched to a gene: 14. CDR1 is SEHNR, CDR2 FQNEAQ, per germline (reference sequence). The CDR3 spells CASSLVQLAGPPPSYNEQFF. For the CDR3, the DNA is TGTGCCAGCAGCTTGGTCCAACTAGCGGGACCCCCCCCCTCCTACAATGAGCAGTTCTTC.

The chain joins TRBV7-8 to TRBJ2-1, with D possibly TRBD2 on 5 matching bases. Germline V lookup: CDR1 SGHVS, CDR2 FQNEAQ. The CDR3 consists of 18 residues. Trimming stripped 0 bases from V and 0 bases from J, with 15 bases between. CDR3 bases: TGTGCCAGCAGCTTAGCCCGGACTGGCACGAGCTCCTACAATGAGCAGTTCTTC. Encoded protein: CASSLARTGTSSYNEQFF.

The chain couples TRBV4-1 to TRBJ2-7, with 9 bases that match TRBD1. This CDR3 is built from 13 residues. Trimming removed 3 bases from V and 5 bases from J; junction bases left unmatched: 2. Germline V gives CDR1 MGHRA, CDR2 YSYEKL. The CDR3 loop reads CASSHRDRDEQYF. CDR3 DNA: TGCGCCAGCAGCCATCGGGACAGGGACGAGCAGTACTTC.

CDR3 sequence (DNA): TGTGCCAGCAGCCAGGGAATAGATACGCAGTATTTT. It encodes CASSQGIDTQYF. The J gene is TRBJ2-3, the V gene TRBV3-1; D is undetermined. Per the germline V gene, CDR1 is LGHDT and CDR2 is YNNKEL (reference sequence). CDR3 size: 12 residues. Deletions cut 3 bases from V and 5 bases from J, with 6 bases between.